This T cell receptor beta chain comes out of a study of cytomegalovirus exposure and HLA in healthy donors. General observations from the study: Researchers counted around 170 TCR beta chains as cytomegalovirus-associated.

This clone has more than one count but fewer than ten. Its antigen is not known. The PCR employed 60 Vbeta primers together with 13 Jbeta primers. Libraries were prepared by immunoSEQ multiplex PCR; TCRdb keeps only in-frame clonotypes and omits some of them. Of 200,000 or so clones in the sample, approximately 81% were seen once. This CDR3 region has 11 residues. Sequencing was performed on PBMCs. The receptor was derived from a boy between 10 and 17 years old in good health and CMV-seronegative. This chain uses TRBV21-1 with TRBJ1-2. TRBV21-1 has pseudogene status. CDR3 amino acids: CASTPPSGYTF. CDR3 in DNA: TGTGCCAGCACCCCCCCCTCGGGCTACACCTTC.